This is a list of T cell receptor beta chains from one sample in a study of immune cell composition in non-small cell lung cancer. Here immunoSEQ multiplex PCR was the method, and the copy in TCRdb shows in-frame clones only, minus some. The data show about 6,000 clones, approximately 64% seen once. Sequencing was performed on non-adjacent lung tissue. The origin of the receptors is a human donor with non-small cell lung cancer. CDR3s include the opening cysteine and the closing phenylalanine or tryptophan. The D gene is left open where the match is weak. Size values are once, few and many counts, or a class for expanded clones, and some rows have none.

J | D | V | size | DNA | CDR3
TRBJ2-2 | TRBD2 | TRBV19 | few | TGTGCCAGTACTCACCGGGGGGGCCTTAACACCGGGGAGCTGTTTTTT | CASTHRGGLNTGELFF
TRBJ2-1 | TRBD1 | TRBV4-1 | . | TGCGCCAGCAGCCCTCAGGACAGGGTGAATGAGCAGTTCTTC | CASSPQDRVNEQFF
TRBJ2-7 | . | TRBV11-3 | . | TGTGCCAGCAGCTTAGATGACGCGGGGGCTCCCGAGCAGTACTTC | CASSLDDAGAPEQYF
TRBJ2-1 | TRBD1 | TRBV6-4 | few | TGTGCCAGCAGTGACGGGACAGGAATAGGTGAGCAGTTCTTC | CASSDGTGIGEQFF
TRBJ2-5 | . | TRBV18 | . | TGTGCCAGCTCACCCGACAATGTCCAAGAGACCCAGTACTTC | CASSPDNVQETQYF
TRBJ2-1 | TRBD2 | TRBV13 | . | TGTGCCACCACCCCTAGCGGAATTTATTACAATGAGCAGTTCTTC | CATTPSGIYYNEQFF
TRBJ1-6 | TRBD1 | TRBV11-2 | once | TGTGCCAGCAGCTTAGGAGGACAGGGGGCACACTCACCCCTCCACTTT | CASSLGGQGAHSPLHF
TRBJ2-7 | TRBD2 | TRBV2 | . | TGTGCCAGTTTGGGACTAGCCCTGGGGGAGCAGTACTTC | CASLGLALGEQYF
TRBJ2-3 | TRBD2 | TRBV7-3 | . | TGTGCCAGCAGCTTATTTAGCGGGGGGGCCTATGGAGATACGCAGTATTTT | CASSLFSGGAYGDTQYF
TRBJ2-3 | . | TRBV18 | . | TGTGCCAGCTCACCAACGGTCACAGATACGCAGTATTTT | CASSPTVTDTQYF
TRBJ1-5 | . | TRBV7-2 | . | TGTGCCAGCAGCTTAGGGGGGGAATACCAGTCCCAGCATTTT | CASSLGGEYQSQHF
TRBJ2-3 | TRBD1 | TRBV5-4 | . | TGTGCCAGCAGCAGAGGACAGGACACAGATACGCAGTATTTT | CASSRGQDTDTQYF
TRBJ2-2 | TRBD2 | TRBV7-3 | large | TGTGCCAGCAGCCAAGGACTAGGCGACACCGGGGAGCTGTTTTTT | CASSQGLGDTGELFF
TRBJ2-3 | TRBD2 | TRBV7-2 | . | TGTGCCAGCAGCCCACGACTAGCGGGGGGGAAACTCGATACGCAGTATTTT | CASSPRLAGGKLDTQYF
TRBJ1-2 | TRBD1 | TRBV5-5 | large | TGTGCCAGCAGCTTGTCACAGGGGGCGCGATATGGCTACACCTTC | CASSLSQGARYGYTF
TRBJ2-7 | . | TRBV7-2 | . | TGTGCCAGCAGCTTAGCCTGGGACACCGCCTACGAGCAGTACTTC | CASSLAWDTAYEQYF
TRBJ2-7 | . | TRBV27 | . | TGTGCCAGCAGTTCCAGCGGCTCCTACGAGCAGTACTTC | CASSSSGSYEQYF
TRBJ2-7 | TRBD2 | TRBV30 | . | TGTGCCTGGAGTGTAGGCGGGGGCGAGCAGTACTTC | CAWSVGGGEQYF
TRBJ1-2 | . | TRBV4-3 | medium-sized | TGCGCCAGCAGCCAAGTAGGGTCACAGAGGGGAGGTAACTATGGCTACACCTTC | CASSQVGSQRGGNYGYTF
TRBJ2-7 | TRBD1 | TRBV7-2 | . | TGTGCCAGCAGCTCCCGACAGGGGAGCTACGAGCAGTACTTC | CASSSRQGSYEQYF
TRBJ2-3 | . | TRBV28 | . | TGTGCCAGCAGTTTATACGGAACAGGGCCTAGCACAGATACGCAGTATTTT | CASSLYGTGPSTDTQYF
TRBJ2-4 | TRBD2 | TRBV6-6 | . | TGTGCCAGCAGGGCGGGGGGGGGAAACATTCAGTACTTC | CASRAGGGNIQYF
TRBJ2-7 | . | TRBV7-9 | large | TGTGCCAGCAGCTTAGGCGGTGGGGCCCACGAGCAGTACTTC | CASSLGGGAHEQYF
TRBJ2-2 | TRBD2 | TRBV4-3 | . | TGCGCCAGCAGCCAGGGGACTAGCCTGGGGTCTCGCACCGGGGAGCTGTTTTTT | CASSQGTSLGSRTGELFF
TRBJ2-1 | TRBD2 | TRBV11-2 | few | TGTGCCAGCAGCTTATCTACTAGCGGGGGGGGCGATGAGCAGTTCTTC | CASSLSTSGGGDEQFF
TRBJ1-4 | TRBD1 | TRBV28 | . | TGTGCCAGCAGTGCCCAACCGGGACAGGGGGCAGGAACTAATGAAAAACTGTTTTTT | CASSAQPGQGAGTNEKLFF
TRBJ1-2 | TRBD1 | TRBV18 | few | TGTGCCAGCTCACCGACGGGACAGGACTATGGCTACACCTTC | CASSPTGQDYGYTF
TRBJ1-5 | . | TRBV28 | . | TGTGCCAGCAGTTTTGGAGGGCTCTATCAGCCCCAGCATTTT | CASSFGGLYQPQHF
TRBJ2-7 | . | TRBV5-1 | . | TGCGCCAGCAGCCTAATGGACAGTGAAAGTGGGCAGTACTTC | CASSLMDSESGQYF
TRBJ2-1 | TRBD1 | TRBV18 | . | TGTGCCAGCTCACAGAGACAGGGAAAGGGCAATGAGCAGTTCTTC | CASSQRQGKGNEQFF
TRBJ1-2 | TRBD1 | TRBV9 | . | TGTGCCAGCAGCGTAGTGGGGACAGGGACATATGGCTACACCTTC | CASSVVGTGTYGYTF
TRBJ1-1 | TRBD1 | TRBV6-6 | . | TGTGCCAGCATTCCGGGACAGGCCACCCCGCGAGCTTTCTTT | CASIPGQATPRAFF
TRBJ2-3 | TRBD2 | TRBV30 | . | TGTGCCTGGGCGACCGCGGGGGGGACAGATACGCAGTATTTT | CAWATAGGTDTQYF
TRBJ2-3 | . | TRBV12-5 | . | TGTGCTAGTGGTCTTAGTCGAGATACGCAGTATTTT | CASGLSRDTQYF
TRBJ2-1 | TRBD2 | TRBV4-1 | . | TGCGCCAGCAGCCCCAAGGGCGGGGGGGTCAATGAGCAGTTCTTC | CASSPKGGGVNEQFF
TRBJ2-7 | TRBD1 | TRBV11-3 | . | TGTGCCAGCAGCGCGGACAGGCTCGAGCAGTACTTC | CASSADRLEQYF
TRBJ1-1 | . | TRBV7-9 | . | TGTGCCAGCAGCTTTGGGGCAGGGTCGACTGAAGCTTTCTTT | CASSFGAGSTEAFF
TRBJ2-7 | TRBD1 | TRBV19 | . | TGTGCCAGTGGGATACAGGGGGCGCGTAGCGAGCAGTACTTC | CASGIQGARSEQYF
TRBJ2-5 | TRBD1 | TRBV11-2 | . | TGTGCCAGCAGCTTTGGGACAGGGACGGAGACCCAGTACTTC | CASSFGTGTETQYF
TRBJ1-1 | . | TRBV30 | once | TGTGCCAGTAGGGGATTCGGTGAAGCTTTCTTT | CASRGFGEAFF
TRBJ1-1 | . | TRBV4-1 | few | TGCGCCAGCAGCCAAGAAGGGGCAGGGAATAAAGCTTTCTTT | CASSQEGAGNKAFF
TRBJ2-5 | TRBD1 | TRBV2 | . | TGTGCCAGCAGGGGACAGCAAGAGACCCAGTACTTC | CASRGQQETQYF
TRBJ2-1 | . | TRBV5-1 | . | TGCGCCAGCAGCTTGGGGGGGGACCCGACCCTAGGTGAGCAGTTCTTC | CASSLGGDPTLGEQFF
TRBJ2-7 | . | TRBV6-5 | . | TGTGCCAGCAGCCTCGGTCGGGGAACATACGAGCAGTACTTC | CASSLGRGTYEQYF
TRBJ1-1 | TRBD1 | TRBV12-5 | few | TGTGCTAGTGGTAATCCAGGGGGTGAAGCTTTCTTT | CASGNPGGEAFF
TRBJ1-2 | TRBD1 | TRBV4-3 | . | TGCGCCAGCAGCCCGACAGGGAGAGGGGACGGCTACACCTTC | CASSPTGRGDGYTF
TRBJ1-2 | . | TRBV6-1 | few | TGTGCCAGCACCCAACAGGGTTTTGGCTACACCTTC | CASTQQGFGYTF
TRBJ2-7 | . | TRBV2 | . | TGTGCCAGCAGTTTAATCAGCTACGAGCAGTACTTC | CASSLISYEQYF